Shown below are 29 T cell receptor beta chains from a single sample sequenced in a study of cytomegalovirus exposure and HLA in healthy donors. In the PCR, 60 Vbeta and 13 Jbeta primers were used. Clones were read by immunoSEQ multiplex PCR, and TCRdb kept only the in-frame ones, dropping some. The table includes roughly 190,000 clones, around 80% detected once. The material sequenced was PBMCs. The source is a woman aged 25 to 45 in good health and CMV-seropositive.

The chain is built from TRBV11-2 and TRBJ2-3; the match to TRBD1 covers 12 bases. Germline loops: CDR1 SGHAT, CDR2 FQNNGV. The CDR3 is made up of 18 amino acids. V trimming: 4 bases; J trimming: 3 bases; junction bases outside the gene matches: 11. The CDR3 region is CASSYVSPGQGATDTQYF. The CDR3 nucleotides read TGTGCCAGCAGCTATGTTTCTCCGGGACAGGGGGCAACAGATACGCAGTATTTT.

The chain has TRBV25-1 and TRBJ1-2, with D perhaps matching TRBD1 (6 bases). This CDR3 has 14 residues. Trimming pared 2 bases from V and 7 bases from J, leaving 14 bases between. The germline CDR1 and CDR2 sequences are MGHDK and SYGVNS. CDR3 amino acids: CASSENPGTSGYTF. DNA of the CDR3: TGTGCCAGCAGTGAAAATCCCGGGACATCTGGCTACACCTTC.

The V and J genes are TRBV7-8 and TRBJ1-6; TRBD1 agrees at 7 bases. The CDR3 is made up of 16 amino acids. V shed 3 bases, J shed 7 bases, and the junction held 9 bases outside the gene matches. Germline CDR1 is SGHVS and CDR2 is FQNEAQ. CDR3: CASSFTGDAKNSPLHF. The CDR3 DNA sequence: TGTGCCAGCAGCTTTACAGGGGACGCAAAAAATTCACCCCTCCACTTT.

V and J are TRBV29-1 and TRBJ1-5, with D tentatively TRBD1 (5 bases). The CDR3 loop spans 15 amino acids. Germline CDR1 is SQVTM and CDR2 is ANQGSEA. V was trimmed by 7 bases and J by 0 bases, leaving 16 bases between them. The CDR3 coding sequence is TGCAGCGCCCGGGGGAGCCTTGATAGCAATCAGCCCCAGCATTTT. The encoded protein is CSARGSLDSNQPQHF. The whole variable domain, filled in from reference TRBV29-1 and TRBJ1-5, reads SAVISQKPSRDICQRGTSLTIQCQVDSQVTMMFWYRQQPGQSLTLIATANQGSEATYESGFVIDKFPISRPNLTFSTLTVSNMSPEDSSIYLCSARGSLDSNQPQHFGDGTRLSIL.

The chain carries TRBV5-6 and TRBJ2-1; 8 bases line up with TRBD1. The V gene's germline CDR1 is SGHDT and CDR2 YYEEEE. The CDR3 runs 16 residues. The V and J ends lost 5 bases and 4 bases, in that order; junction bases with no gene match: 11. This chain's CDR3 is CASSPRTGTVYNEQFF. In DNA, the CDR3 is TGTGCCAGCAGTCCTAGGACAGGGACCGTATACAATGAGCAGTTCTTC. Using reference TRBV5-6 and TRBJ2-1 for the parts outside the CDR3, the full variable domain is DAGVTQSPTHLIKTRGQQVTLRCSPKSGHDTVSWYQQALGQGPQFIFQYYEEEERQRGNFPDRFSGHQFPNYSSELNVNALLLGDSALYLCASSPRTGTVYNEQFFGPGTRLTVL.

The V call is TRBV30, the J call TRBJ2-3; 10 nucleotides line up with TRBD2. In germline, CDR1 is GTSNPN, CDR2 SVGIG (reference sequence). J gave up 5 bases and V 2 bases, and 10 bases lay outside the gene matches. The CDR3 spans 16 residues. Written as DNA, the CDR3 is TGTGCCTGGAGTTCTGGGCCTAGCGGGGGAGGAGATACGCAGTATTTT. Protein product: CAWSSGPSGGGDTQYF. The full variable domain, with the rest looked up from reference TRBV30 and TRBJ2-3, is SQTIHQWPATLVQPVGSPLSLECTVEGTSNPNLYWYRQAAGRGLQLLFYSVGIGQISSEVPQNLSASRPQDRQFILSSKKLLLSDSGFYLCAWSSGPSGGGDTQYFGPGTRLTVL.

V gene TRBV27 combines with J gene TRBJ2-7; TRBD2 agrees at 12 bases. This CDR3 has 15 residues. Looked up from germline, CDR1 is MNHEY and CDR2 is SMNVEV (reference sequence). V was clipped by 6 bases and J by 0 bases; unmatched bases: 3. The CDR3 DNA is TGTGCCAGCAGCCCACTAGCGGGAGGCTCCTACGAGCAGTACTTC. Its translation is CASSPLAGGSYEQYF.

The chain links TRBV9 to TRBJ2-5; 12 bases match TRBD2. The CDR3 contains 16 residues. Germline V gives CDR1 SGDLS, CDR2 YYNGEE. V was pared by 3 bases and J by 4 bases, with 7 bases of the junction left unmatched. The CDR3 coding sequence is TGTGCCAGCAGCGCCCTACTAGCGGGGGGAACAGAGACCCAGTACTTC. Its translation: CASSALLAGGTETQYF.

In its sample, this clone was seen once. This chain uses TRBV9 with TRBJ2-7; TRBD2 agrees at 8 bases. Per germline, CDR1 SGDLS and CDR2 YYNGEE. The CDR3 runs to 14 residues. The V and J ends lost 2 bases and 6 bases, in that order; junction bases with no gene match: 7. CDR3 sequence reads: CASSVTGLGAEQYF. The CDR3 DNA reads as TGTGCCAGCAGCGTGACGGGACTAGGGGCCGAGCAGTACTTC.

This sequence joins TRBV6-5 and TRBJ1-1; maybe TRBD1 (6 bases). V dropped 0 bases and J dropped 3 bases, with 14 bases sitting between them. Per the germline V gene, CDR1 is MNHEY and CDR2 is SVGAGI. CDR3 length equals 16 residues. The CDR3 is CASSYSAGGAYTEAFF. As DNA, the CDR3 is TGTGCCAGCAGTTACTCGGCGGGGGGCGCCTACACTGAAGCTTTCTTT.

V gene TRBV9 combines with J gene TRBJ1-6; 9 nucleotides align to TRBD1. Germline loops: CDR1 SGDLS, CDR2 YYNGEE. The trim removed 4 bases at V and 14 bases at J, leaving 7 bases unmatched. The CDR3 is 13 amino acids. The CDR3 nucleotides are TGTGCCAGCAGCCTAGAGGGGACAGGGTCCCTCCACTTT. Amino acid sequence: CASSLEGTGSLHF.

The chain couples TRBV5-1 to TRBJ2-7; 7 bases align to TRBD1. Germline CDR1 is SGHRS and CDR2 is YFSETQ. V lost 4 bases and J lost 3; bases outside the gene matches: 7. The CDR3 extends over 14 amino acids. The DNA for the CDR3 is TGCGCCAGCAGCACAGAGGGGGCCAGCTACGAGCAGTACTTC. Amino acid sequence: CASSTEGASYEQYF.

The chain is built from TRBV11-3 and TRBJ2-6; D gene ambiguous. The V gene's germline CDR1 is SGHNT and CDR2 YENEEA. CDR3 length equals 14 residues. V lost 4 bases to trimming and J lost 2 bases, with 6 bases between them. In DNA, the CDR3 is TGTGCCAGCAGCTCAACAACTGGGGCCAACGTCCTGACTTTC. It yields the protein CASSSTTGANVLTF.

This chain links TRBV10-2 with TRBJ2-1, with 10 bases identical to TRBD2. J lost 2 bases, V lost 5 bases, and 12 bases had no gene match. Per germline, CDR1 WSHSY and CDR2 SAAADI. The CDR3 length is 18 residues. CDR3 loop: CASSSERGGLSPYNEQFF. Here the CDR3 DNA reads TGCGCCAGCAGTTCCGAGCGGGGGGGCCTTAGTCCCTACAATGAGCAGTTCTTC.

This rearrangement joins TRBV28 to TRBJ1-2; 7 bases agree with TRBD1. J was trimmed by 2 bases and V by 6 bases; bases with no gene match: 9. Germline V CDR1 and CDR2: MDHEN, SYDVKM. CDR3 length: 15 residues. The CDR3 is CASSPRQGWNYGYTF. For the CDR3, the DNA is TGTGCCAGCAGCCCCCGACAGGGTTGGAACTATGGCTACACCTTC.

The chain is built from TRBV14 and TRBJ2-3; D ambiguous. V was pared by 1 base and J by 5 bases, with 19 bases between. CDR1 and CDR2 (germline): SGHDN, FVKESK. The CDR3 extends over 17 amino acids. CDR3 sequence: CASSQVGPWLRKDTQYF. The CDR3 region has the DNA TGTGCCAGCAGCCAAGTCGGTCCGTGGTTGAGGAAAGATACGCAGTATTTT.

The chain employs TRBV5-1 and TRBJ1-5, with D perhaps matching TRBD1 (5 bases). V lost 0 bases and J 1 base, leaving 8 bases between the germline ends. CDR3 length: 15 residues. CDR1 is SGHRS, CDR2 YFSETQ, per germline. The CDR3 coding sequence is TGCGCCAGCAGCTTGGGTTCAGGGAGCAATCAGCCCCAGCATTTT. Translation: CASSLGSGSNQPQHF.

In this sample, this clone turned up a few times. The chain couples TRBV4-2 to TRBJ2-5; 8 bases are shared with TRBD2. The germline CDR1 and CDR2 sequences are LGHNA and YNFKEQ. After removal of 0 bases from V and 1 base from J, the junction contained 1 base not matched to a gene. The CDR3 spans 15 residues. CDR3 in amino acids: CASSQDRGGQETQYF. The CDR3 bases are TGTGCCAGCAGCCAAGATCGGGGGGGCCAAGAGACCCAGTACTTC.

The J gene is TRBJ1-5, the V gene TRBV19; 7 bases are a match to TRBD1. The CDR3 contains 16 residues. V lost 4 bases, J lost 5 bases, and 11 bases stayed unmatched. Germline V CDR1 and CDR2: LNHDA, SQIVND (reference sequence). This chain's CDR3 is CASSRRPGQRDQPQHF. In DNA, the CDR3 is TGTGCCAGTAGTAGACGACCGGGACAGCGAGATCAGCCCCAGCATTTT.

The rearrangement uses TRBV5-5 and TRBJ1-2, with D possibly matching TRBD1 (6 bases). Trimming shortened V by 0 bases and J by 3 bases, and 12 bases separated the two germline ends. Per germline, CDR1 SGHKS and CDR2 YYEKEE (reference sequence). The CDR3 runs 15 residues. The CDR3 region is CASSLAWGPDYGYTF. In nucleotides, the CDR3 is TGTGCCAGCAGCTTGGCTTGGGGGCCAGACTATGGCTACACCTTC.

The chain has TRBV5-5 and TRBJ1-4; D is uncertain. This CDR3 has 14 residues. Germline CDR1 reads SGHKS; CDR2 reads YYEKEE (reference sequence). V lost 1 base to trimming and J lost 0 bases, with 4 bases between them. The CDR3 loop is CASSLIATNEKLFF. The DNA of the CDR3 is TGTGCCAGCAGCTTGATAGCAACTAATGAAAAACTGTTTTTT. The variable domain in full, completed from reference TRBV5-5 and TRBJ1-4, reads DAGVTQSPTHLIKTRGQQVTLRCSPISGHKSVSWYQQVLGQGPQFIFQYYEKEERGRGNFPDRFSARQFPNYSSELNVNALLLGDSALYLCASSLIATNEKLFFGSGTQLSVL.

This rearrangement joins TRBV27 to TRBJ2-7, with 11 bases that match TRBD2. The germline CDR1 and CDR2 sequences are MNHEY and SMNVEV (reference sequence). The CDR3 is made up of 17 amino acids. V shed 5 bases, J shed 4 bases, and the junction held 13 bases outside the gene matches. As DNA, the CDR3 is TGTGCCAGCAGTCCCCCGGGGTTTAGCGGGAGGGAATACGAGCAGTACTTC. This codes for CASSPPGFSGREYEQYF.

This clone occurred a few times. The V and J genes are TRBV7-2 and TRBJ2-2, with D perhaps TRBD1 (7 bases). Germline V gene data show CDR1 as SGHTA and CDR2 as FQGNSA. This CDR3 spans 16 amino acids. Trimming took off 4 bases at V and 2 bases at J, with 14 bases between the two ends. CDR3 DNA: TGTGCCAGCAGCTCCGACAGGGCGGGAAACACCGGGGAGCTGTTTTTT. Translating it yields CASSSDRAGNTGELFF.

The chain joins TRBV5-1 to TRBJ2-2; D might be TRBD1 (6 bases). Germline CDR1 is SGHRS and CDR2 is YFSETQ. This CDR3 contains 14 residues. V lost 3 bases to trimming and J lost 9 bases, with 15 bases between them. The CDR3 DNA reads TGCGCCAGCAGCTCCTACAGGGCCGATAGGGAGCTGTTTTTT. Protein sequence: CASSSYRADRELFF.

V is TRBV28 and J is TRBJ2-2, with unresolved D. The CDR3 runs 12 residues. Germline CDR1 reads MDHEN; CDR2 reads SYDVKM. V was cut by 8 bases and J by 6 bases, with 10 bases left in between. The CDR3 sequence is CASHRVAGELFF. CDR3 sequence (DNA): TGTGCCAGCCACCGGGTGGCCGGGGAGCTGTTTTTT.

The chain has TRBV7-9 and TRBJ1-1; no clear D. Germline CDR1 is SEHNR and CDR2 is FQNEAQ (reference sequence). The CDR3 length is 11 residues. Between the trimmed V and J ends, which lost 5 bases and 7 bases, there was a span of 8 bases. The CDR3 loop reads CASSLSIEAFF. As DNA, the CDR3 is TGTGCCAGCAGCCTATCGATTGAAGCTTTCTTT. Supplemented by reference TRBV7-9 and TRBJ1-1, the full variable domain reads DTGVSQNPRHKITKRGQNVTFRCDPISEHNRLYWYRQTLGQGPEFLTYFQNEAQLEKSRLLSDRFSAERPKGSFSTLEIQRTEQGDSAMYLCASSLSIEAFFGQGTRLTVV.

The V and J genes are TRBV7-9 and TRBJ2-1, with a weak D call TRBD2 (5 bases). CDR1 SEHNR and CDR2 FQNEAQ come from the germline V gene (reference sequence). Trimming pared 4 bases from V and 1 base from J, leaving 11 bases between. CDR3 length: 15 residues. The CDR3 nucleotides read TGTGCCAGCAGCTCAAGACTACGTTCCTACAATGAGCAGTTCTTC. Translation gives CASSSRLRSYNEQFF.

The rearrangement links TRBV5-1 to TRBJ2-3; TRBD2 agrees at 13 bases. CDR1 SGHRS and CDR2 YFSETQ come from the germline V gene. The CDR3 runs 16 residues. With V trimmed by 3 bases and J by 4 bases, 5 bases remained unmatched. CDR3 protein: CASSSRTSGGSDTQYF. The DNA of the CDR3 is TGCGCCAGCAGCTCCCGGACTAGCGGGGGATCAGATACGCAGTATTTT.

The chain has TRBV5-1 and TRBJ2-5; tentatively, D is TRBD1 (5 bases). The V gene lost 1 base and the J gene lost 5 bases, with 12 bases spanning the gap. The CDR3 is made up of 14 amino acids. Germline V gives CDR1 SGHRS, CDR2 YFSETQ. In DNA, the CDR3 is TGCGCCAGCAGCTTGTGGGGCAGAGAGGAGACCCAGTACTTC. Translating gives CASSLWGREETQYF.